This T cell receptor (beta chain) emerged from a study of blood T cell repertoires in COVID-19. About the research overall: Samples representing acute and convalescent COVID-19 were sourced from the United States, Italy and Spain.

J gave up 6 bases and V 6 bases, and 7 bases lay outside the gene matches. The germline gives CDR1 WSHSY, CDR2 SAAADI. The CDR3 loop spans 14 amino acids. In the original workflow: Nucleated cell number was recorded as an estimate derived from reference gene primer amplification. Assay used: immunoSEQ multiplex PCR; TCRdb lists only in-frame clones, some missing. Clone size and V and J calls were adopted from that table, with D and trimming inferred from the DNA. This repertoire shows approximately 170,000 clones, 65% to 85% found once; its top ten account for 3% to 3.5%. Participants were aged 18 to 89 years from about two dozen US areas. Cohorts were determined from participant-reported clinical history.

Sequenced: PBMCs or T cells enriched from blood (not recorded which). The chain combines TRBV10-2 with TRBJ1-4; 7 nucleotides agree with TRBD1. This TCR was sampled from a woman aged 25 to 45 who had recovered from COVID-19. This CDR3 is CASRRGTDYEKLFF. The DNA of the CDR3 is TGCGCCAGCAGGAGGGGGACAGACTATGAAAAACTGTTTTTT.